Listed here are 9 T cell receptor beta chains from one sample, sequenced in a study of blood T cell repertoires in COVID-19 (dated by TCRdb to about 2020). The library was obtained by the immunoSEQ multiplex PCR assay. The clones in this table, taken by TCRdb from immuneACCESS, are in-frame only. Not every clone is retained; where verified, under half of the shortfall comes from an unresolved V gene, and the cause of the rest is unknown. The table for this sample lists 110,000 to 150,000 clones; about 86% of them were counted only once. Around 8.5% of the sample goes to the ten largest clones. Sample: peripheral blood. The receptors come from a woman in her sixties or seventies with acute or convalescent COVID-19.

The rearrangement joins TRBV19 to TRBJ1-1; D is undetermined. The V and J ends lost 3 bases and 0 bases respectively, with 17 bases between them. The CDR3 consists of 17 residues. Germline CDR1 and CDR2: LNHDA and SQIVND (reference sequence). Here the CDR3 reads CASSIIGGTFMNTEAFF. Here the CDR3 DNA reads TGTGCCAGTAGTATCATTGGAGGTACTTTTATGAACACTGAAGCTTTCTTT.

The chain couples TRBV7-9 to TRBJ2-1; TRBD1 is a possible D gene (5 bases). V was cut by 5 bases and J by 2 bases, with 13 bases left in between. The CDR3 runs to 15 residues. Germline V gene sequence: CDR1 SEHNR, CDR2 FQNEAQ (reference sequence). The CDR3 bases are TGTGCCAGCAGCACGTACCAGGGTACCTACAATGAGCAGTTCTTC. Its translation: CASSTYQGTYNEQFF.

The chain recombines TRBV30 with TRBJ2-3; 7 nucleotides align to TRBD1. The germline gives CDR1 GTSNPN, CDR2 SVGIG (reference sequence). Trimming cost V 0 bases and J 2 bases; bases outside gene matches: 5. This CDR3 has 15 amino acids. The CDR3 nucleotides read TGTGCCTGGAGTGTAACCAGGGGGTCCACAGATACGCAGTATTTT. As protein: CAWSVTRGSTDTQYF.

The chain links TRBV11-3 to TRBJ2-1; 16 nucleotides agree with TRBD2. The germline V gene has CDR1 SGHNT and CDR2 YENEEA. V gave up 4 bases and J gave up 6 bases; unmatched junction bases: 3. The CDR3 runs 16 residues. The CDR3 reads CASSSGTSGGVNEQFF. For the CDR3, the DNA is TGTGCCAGCAGCTCAGGGACTAGCGGGGGGGTCAATGAGCAGTTCTTC.

The V and J genes are TRBV11-3 and TRBJ2-3; TRBD2 might be the D (6 bases). The CDR3 covers 13 residues. V was shortened by 6 bases and J by 4 bases, with 11 bases between the two germline ends. CDR1 and CDR2 from the germline V gene are SGHNT and YENEEA. CDR3: CASRPGASDTQYF. The CDR3 coding sequence is TGTGCCAGCAGACCGGGAGCTTCAGATACGCAGTATTTT.

This sequence joins TRBV10-3 and TRBJ1-5; D not certain. The CDR3 is made up of 12 amino acids. Between the trimmed V and J ends, which lost 0 bases and 13 bases, there was a span of 10 bases. Looked up from germline, CDR1 is ENHRY and CDR2 is SYGVKD. The chain's CDR3 is CAISESASPQHF. CDR3 nucleotide sequence: TGTGCCATCAGTGAGTCGGCTAGCCCTCAGCATTTT.

The V and J genes are TRBV28 and TRBJ1-1, with 7 positions matching TRBD1. Unmatched junction bases numbered 6, after V lost 8 bases and J lost 3 bases. The CDR3 has 13 amino acids. Germline V gene data show CDR1 as MDHEN and CDR2 as SYDVKM. The CDR3 DNA is TGTGCCAGCGGCACAGGGGCGCACACTGAAGCTTTCTTT. Translated, it gives CASGTGAHTEAFF.

The chain has TRBV5-1 and TRBJ2-2; 8 positions agree with TRBD2. From germline, CDR1 is SGHRS and CDR2 YFSETQ. The CDR3 runs 15 residues. Germline trimming cut 7 bases from V and 0 bases from J; bases unmatched to any gene: 5. CDR3 sequence (DNA): TGCGCCAGCCAGCCGGGGGGGTCGAACACCGGGGAGCTGTTTTTT. Translating it yields CASQPGGSNTGELFF.

The CDR3: CASSEVGGPARTQYF. CDR3 coding DNA: TGTGCCAGCAGTGAAGTTGGGGGCCCCGCCCGTACGCAGTATTTT. The V gene is TRBV25-1, the J gene TRBJ2-3; TRBD1 is a possible D gene (6 bases). Trimming took off 2 bases at V and 8 bases at J, with 17 bases between the two ends. From germline, CDR1 is MGHDK and CDR2 SYGVNS. CDR3 length: 15 amino acids.